The 28 T cell receptor beta chains listed next were all sequenced from one sample in a study of CD8 T cells in ankylosing spondylitis. TCRdb reprocessed the 5' RACE reads with MiXCR, giving one entry per CDR3 protein. The data show some 23,000 distinct CDR3 sequences, just over 2.5% seen once. The sequencing input was blood, either unsorted or a sorted T cell fraction (not recorded which). These receptor sequences come from a female donor with ankylosing spondylitis or in good health (not recorded which).

This clonotype appeared many times. Here the CDR3 DNA reads TGTGCCAGCAGCGTAGGGGTAAGCAACACTGAAGCTTTCTTT. It yields the protein CASSVGVSNTEAFF. V and J are TRBV9 and TRBJ1-1; D gene unclear. This CDR3 region has 14 residues. Trimming left V 0 bases short and J 2 bases short, with 8 bases between. The V gene's germline CDR1 is SGDLS and CDR2 YYNGEE.

This clonotype occurred many times. The DNA for the CDR3 is TGTGCCAGCAGCGTGGGCGGGAGGGGCTCCTACAATGAGCAGTTCTTC. It yields the protein CASSVGGRGSYNEQFF. J is TRBJ2-1 and V is TRBV9, with TRBD2 matching 9 bases. There are 16 residues in the CDR3. Germline CDR1 and CDR2: SGDLS and YYNGEE. With 2 bases clipped from V and 0 bases from J, the junction kept 3 bases outside the gene matches.

There are many counts of this clonotype. The V gene is TRBV9, the J gene TRBJ2-1, with 9 bases fitting TRBD2. V was pared by 0 bases and J by 4 bases, with 8 bases of the junction left unmatched. Germline CDR1 reads SGDLS; CDR2 reads YYNGEE. The CDR3 has 17 residues. This CDR3 is CASSVGLAENHYNEQFF. The CDR3 DNA reads TGTGCCAGCAGCGTAGGACTAGCGGAGAATCATTACAATGAGCAGTTCTTC.

This clonotype came up many times. This sequence joins TRBV9 and TRBJ1-2; D possibly corresponds to TRBD1 (6 bases). The V end lost 3 bases, the J end lost 0 bases, and 12 bases lay between the germline ends. This CDR3 comprises 15 residues. CDR1 and CDR2 (germline): SGDLS, YYNGEE. The CDR3 DNA follows: TGTGCCAGCAGCGCAGCCACAGGGACTAACTATGGCTACACCTTC. Amino acid sequence: CASSAATGTNYGYTF. The variable domain in full, with the rest retrieved from reference TRBV9 and TRBJ1-2, is DSGVTQTPKHLITATGQRVTLRCSPRSGDLSVYWYQQSLDQGLQFLIQYYNGEERAKGNILERFSAQQFPDLHSELNLSSLELGDSALYFCASSAATGTNYGYTFGSGTRLTVV.

This clonotype appeared many times. This sequence joins TRBV9 and TRBJ2-3; weak D call: TRBD1 (5 bases). The CDR3 is made up of 16 amino acids. Germline V CDR1 and CDR2: SGDLS, YYNGEE. The ends were cut back, 0 bases at V and 3 bases at J, with 14 bases in the middle. The CDR3: CASSVGRVLGTDTQYF. The CDR3 DNA is TGTGCCAGCAGCGTAGGCAGGGTTTTAGGTACAGATACGCAGTATTTT.

At least ten counts were recorded for this clonotype. The genes are TRBV3-1 and TRBJ2-2; 9 bases agree with TRBD2. The CDR3 runs 19 residues. Per germline, CDR1 LGHDT and CDR2 YNNKEL (reference sequence). V was clipped by 1 base and J by 4 bases; unmatched bases: 13. DNA for the CDR3: TGTGCCAGCAGCCAAGGACTAGCGGCAGCGGGGTGGGGCACCGGGGAGCTGTTTTTT. Its translation is CASSQGLAAAGWGTGELFF.

This clonotype was seen ten or more times. The chain recombines TRBV9 with TRBJ2-2; weak D call: TRBD1 (5 bases). In germline, CDR1 is SGDLS, CDR2 YYNGEE. CDR3 length: 14 amino acids. The ends were cut back, 3 bases at V and 2 bases at J, with 8 bases in the middle. The CDR3 spells CASSAGQNTGELFF. The CDR3 coding sequence is TGTGCCAGCAGCGCCGGACAAAACACCGGGGAGCTGTTTTTT.

This clonotype was found many times. For the CDR3, the DNA is TGTGCCAGCAGCGTAGGAAGAATGGCGGGAGTTCAAGAGACCCAGTACTTC. Protein sequence: CASSVGRMAGVQETQYF. The rearrangement uses TRBV9 and TRBJ2-5, with TRBD2 identical over 7 bases. The germline gives CDR1 SGDLS, CDR2 YYNGEE. There are 17 residues in the CDR3. V gave up 0 bases and J gave up 2 bases; unmatched junction bases: 10.

This clonotype was seen repeatedly, ten times or more. The chain is built from TRBV9 and TRBJ2-1; D uncertain. Germline V gene data show CDR1 as SGDLS and CDR2 as YYNGEE. The CDR3 has 16 residues. With 3 bases removed from V and 4 bases from J, the gap between germline ends came to 17 bases. The CDR3 region is CASSALSDPIYNEQFF. The CDR3 DNA reads TGTGCCAGCAGCGCCCTCTCCGATCCCATTTACAATGAGCAGTTCTTC.

At least ten counts were recorded for this clonotype. V usage is TRBV9 and J usage is TRBJ2-6; TRBD1 matches 12 bases. This CDR3 is built from 18 residues. V was clipped by 3 bases and J by 4 bases; unmatched bases: 8. CDR1 is SGDLS and CDR2 is YYNGEE in the germline V gene. The DNA of the CDR3 is TGTGCCAGCAGCGGACCCGGGACAGGGGGCGCCGGGGCCAACGTCCTGACTTTC. This translates into CASSGPGTGGAGANVLTF.

By share, this clonotype counts as medium-sized. V and J are TRBV9 and TRBJ2-1; D is unclear. Between the trimmed V and J ends, which lost 0 bases and 2 bases, there was a span of 9 bases. Per germline, CDR1 SGDLS and CDR2 YYNGEE. CDR3 length: 15 residues. The CDR3 loop reads CASSVVGGAYNEQFF. In nucleotides, the CDR3 is TGTGCCAGCAGCGTAGTCGGTGGTGCCTACAATGAGCAGTTCTTC.

This clonotype was recorded many times. This chain uses TRBV9 with TRBJ2-2; TRBD2 matches 7 bases. With 0 bases clipped from V and 7 bases from J, the junction kept 0 bases outside the gene matches. Per the germline V gene, CDR1 is SGDLS and CDR2 is YYNGEE. This CDR3 is 13 amino acids long. The CDR3: CASSVAGGGELFF. DNA of the CDR3: TGTGCCAGCAGCGTAGCGGGGGGCGGGGAGCTGTTTTTT. Filled out from reference TRBV9 and TRBJ2-2, the complete variable domain reads DSGVTQTPKHLITATGQRVTLRCSPRSGDLSVYWYQQSLDQGLQFLIQYYNGEERAKGNILERFSAQQFPDLHSELNLSSLELGDSALYFCASSVAGGGELFFGEGSRLTVL.

This clonotype has ten or more counts. The chain employs TRBV9 and TRBJ2-7; 15 bases are a match to TRBD2. V lost 2 bases to trimming and J lost 4 bases; unmatched junction nucleotides: 4. CDR1 and CDR2 from the germline V gene are SGDLS and YYNGEE. The CDR3 covers 16 residues. CDR3 nucleotides: TGTGCCAGCAGCGTCGGGACTAGCGGGGGGCATTACGAGCAGTACTTC. Protein sequence: CASSVGTSGGHYEQYF.

Many counts were recorded for this clonotype. The chain uses TRBV9 and TRBJ2-3; no firm D call. Looked up from germline, CDR1 is SGDLS and CDR2 is YYNGEE. This CDR3 has 13 residues. V lost 4 bases and J lost 5, with 11 bases in between. The CDR3 reads CASSTSPGDTQYF. The CDR3 DNA sequence: TGTGCCAGCAGCACCTCACCGGGAGATACGCAGTATTTT.

This clonotype occurred many times. The chain joins TRBV9 to TRBJ2-7, with D maybe TRBD2 (6 bases). The CDR3 runs to 13 residues. V was cut by 0 bases and J by 3 bases, with 7 bases left in between. The V gene's germline CDR1 is SGDLS and CDR2 YYNGEE. This CDR3 is CASSVGGNYEQYF. DNA of the CDR3: TGTGCCAGCAGCGTAGGCGGGAACTACGAGCAGTACTTC.

This clonotype occurred many times. This chain uses TRBV9 with TRBJ1-3, with a possible D match to TRBD1 (5 bases). This CDR3 contains 14 residues. Trimming left V 4 bases short and J 0 bases short, with 8 bases between. Germline-derived CDR1 and CDR2 are SGDLS and YYNGEE. As DNA, the CDR3 is TGTGCCAGCAGCCCCGGGGGCTCTGGAAACACCATATATTTT. It yields the protein CASSPGGSGNTIYF.

This clonotype was seen ten or more times. The rearrangement joins TRBV9 to TRBJ1-1; a weak D match, TRBD1 (6 bases). V was shortened by 0 bases and J by 5 bases, with 8 bases between the two germline ends. The germline gives CDR1 SGDLS, CDR2 YYNGEE. The CDR3 contains 13 residues. CDR3 bases: TGTGCCAGCAGCGTAGACGGACAGACTGAAGCTTTCTTT. Translation: CASSVDGQTEAFF.

This clonotype occurred many times. V gene TRBV9 combines with J gene TRBJ2-3, with a tentative D call TRBD2 (6 bases). CDR1 is SGDLS, CDR2 YYNGEE, per germline. The CDR3 consists of 15 residues. V lost 1 base, J lost 0 bases, and 9 bases lay in between. The CDR3 spells CASSVSRGSTDTQYF. The CDR3 DNA sequence: TGTGCCAGCAGCGTAAGTCGGGGGAGCACAGATACGCAGTATTTT. The entire variable domain, with the rest obtained from reference TRBV9 and TRBJ2-3, is as follows: DSGVTQTPKHLITATGQRVTLRCSPRSGDLSVYWYQQSLDQGLQFLIQYYNGEERAKGNILERFSAQQFPDLHSELNLSSLELGDSALYFCASSVSRGSTDTQYFGPGTRLTVL.

The sample holds many counts of this clonotype. The gene calls are TRBV9 and TRBJ1-1, with 8 bases identical to TRBD1. The CDR3 is 16 residues long. Germline trimming cut 2 bases from V and 2 bases from J; bases unmatched to any gene: 8. In germline, CDR1 is SGDLS, CDR2 YYNGEE. CDR3 nucleotides: TGTGCCAGCAGCGTCCATCCCGGGACAGGAAACACTGAAGCTTTCTTT. Protein: CASSVHPGTGNTEAFF. The complete variable domain, with remaining parts taken from reference TRBV9 and TRBJ1-1, reads DSGVTQTPKHLITATGQRVTLRCSPRSGDLSVYWYQQSLDQGLQFLIQYYNGEERAKGNILERFSAQQFPDLHSELNLSSLELGDSALYFCASSVHPGTGNTEAFFGQGTRLTVV.

There are many counts of this clonotype. This sequence joins TRBV9 and TRBJ2-7; 7 positions agree with TRBD1. V was pared by 3 bases and J by 6 bases, with 6 bases of the junction left unmatched. Germline V CDR1 and CDR2: SGDLS, YYNGEE. The CDR3 has 13 residues. In nucleotides, the CDR3 is TGTGCCAGCAGCGGCATACAGGGGACCGAGCAGTACTTC. Protein product: CASSGIQGTEQYF.

This clonotype was seen many times. The V gene is TRBV9, the J gene TRBJ2-2, with no clear D. Germline V lookup: CDR1 SGDLS, CDR2 YYNGEE. V lost 1 base to trimming and J lost 3 bases, with 7 bases between them. The CDR3 loop spans 14 amino acids. Here the CDR3 reads CASSVLVDTGELFF. In DNA, the CDR3 is TGTGCCAGCAGCGTATTGGTAGACACCGGGGAGCTGTTTTTT.

This clonotype was seen at least ten times. The V call is TRBV9, the J call TRBJ1-2; D is possibly TRBD1 (5 bases). Germline CDR1 is SGDLS and CDR2 is YYNGEE. This CDR3 contains 18 residues. The ends were cut back, 0 bases at V and 8 bases at J, with 26 bases in the middle. The CDR3 DNA reads TGTGCCAGCAGCGTAGGTCCGGCAACCGGAGGGGTCCTGGGCGGCTACACCTTC. This sequence encodes CASSVGPATGGVLGGYTF.

Ten or more counts support this clonotype. The V call is TRBV9, the J call TRBJ1-4; possibly TRBD1 for D (5 bases). V shed 0 bases and J shed 8 bases, with 14 bases lying between them. Germline CDR1 is SGDLS and CDR2 is YYNGEE. The CDR3 consists of 15 residues. CDR3 region: CASSVVGGGGEKLFF. CDR3 nucleotide sequence: TGTGCCAGCAGCGTAGTCGGCGGGGGAGGCGAAAAACTGTTTTTT.

This clonotype was seen repeatedly, ten times or more. The chain uses TRBV9 and TRBJ2-1, with TRBD2 matching 7 bases. Germline CDR1 reads SGDLS; CDR2 reads YYNGEE. Trimming removed 0 bases from V and 10 bases from J; junction bases left unmatched: 13. The CDR3 is 16 amino acids. Here the CDR3 DNA reads TGTGCCAGCAGCGTAGTGGCTAGCGGCCTCGGGGGAGAGCAGTTCTTC. It codes for CASSVVASGLGGEQFF.

In its sample, this clonotype was seen many times. The rearrangement links TRBV9 to TRBJ2-1, with D possibly being TRBD1 (6 bases). Germline-derived CDR1 and CDR2 are SGDLS and YYNGEE. V lost 1 base and J 0 bases, leaving 11 bases between the germline ends. CDR3 length: 16 residues. CDR3 region: CASSVTGGFSYNEQFF. The CDR3 DNA is TGTGCCAGCAGCGTAACTGGGGGCTTCTCCTACAATGAGCAGTTCTTC.

This clonotype was detected ten times or more. V is TRBV9 and J is TRBJ2-1, with a possible D match to TRBD2 (6 bases). Trimming took off 4 bases at V and 8 bases at J, with 22 bases between the two ends. The CDR3 extends over 16 amino acids. Germline V gives CDR1 SGDLS, CDR2 YYNGEE. CDR3 in amino acids: CASSLQTSGGLDEQFF. The CDR3 coding sequence is TGTGCCAGCAGCCTCCAGACTAGTGGGGGTTTGGATGAGCAGTTCTTC.

This clonotype was detected ten times or more. The chain uses TRBV9 and TRBJ2-5; D may be TRBD2 (5 bases). Trimming cost V 0 bases and J 1 base, with 16 bases left between them. Germline V gene sequence: CDR1 SGDLS, CDR2 YYNGEE. This CDR3 is 17 amino acids long. CDR3 DNA: TGTGCCAGCAGCGTAGGAGGCGCGGGCCTTATCCAAGAGACCCAGTACTTC. Its protein product is CASSVGGAGLIQETQYF.

This clonotype was seen many times. The CDR3 loop reads CASSVAGDTYEQYF. CDR3 DNA sequence: TGTGCCAGCAGCGTAGCTGGGGACACCTACGAGCAGTACTTC. The chain carries TRBV9 and TRBJ2-7, with D perhaps TRBD1 (6 bases). The CDR3 runs to 14 residues. The V end was cut by 0 bases, the J end by 2 bases, with 9 bases between. Germline V gives CDR1 SGDLS, CDR2 YYNGEE.